The 10 T cell receptor beta chains given below trace back to one sample, sequenced in a study of TIL therapy for anti-PD-1-resistant metastatic lung cancer. Stated time point: pre-treatment sample, taken before nivolumab and TIL therapy. The libraries were made with immunoSEQ v3. Measured with immunoSEQ multiplex PCR; TCRdb has only the in-frame clones, and not every one. The sample has 55,000 to 70,000 clones, more than 75% seen once. The source material was blood, sampled at baseline. These receptors were taken from a person between 30 and 80 years old with non-small cell lung cancer.

The J gene is TRBJ2-2, the V gene TRBV27; 8 bases align to TRBD2. The CDR3 is made up of 15 amino acids. Germline V gene data show CDR1 as MNHEY and CDR2 as SMNVEV (reference sequence). Trimming cost V 6 bases and J 3 bases; bases outside gene matches: 6. The CDR3 here is CASRRTSRDTGELFF. The CDR3 DNA follows: TGTGCCAGCAGACGGACTAGCCGGGACACCGGGGAGCTGTTTTTT.

The chain combines TRBV7-9 with TRBJ1-2; 8 bases are a match to TRBD1. The V gene end was trimmed by 6 bases and the J gene end by 7 bases; junction bases not matched to a gene: 7. Germline V gene data show CDR1 as SEHNR and CDR2 as FQNEAQ (reference sequence). The CDR3 loop spans 13 amino acids. The CDR3 nucleotides read TGTGCCAGCAGTGCAGGGGGCGCCAGTGGCTACACCTTC. Amino acid sequence: CASSAGGASGYTF.

This clone came up once. The chain joins TRBV5-5 to TRBJ1-6, with D unclear. V was trimmed by 8 bases and J by 0 bases, leaving 12 bases between them. Germline CDR1 reads SGHKS; CDR2 reads YYEKEE (reference sequence). The length of the CDR3 is 15 residues. In DNA form, the CDR3 reads TGTGCCAGTTTTGGCCTTAACTCCTATAATTCACCCCTCCACTTT. It yields the protein CASFGLNSYNSPLHF.

The rearrangement joins TRBV7-8 to TRBJ2-2; D remains ambiguous. Germline V gene sequence: CDR1 SGHVS, CDR2 FQNEAQ. V lost 2 bases to trimming and J lost 5 bases, with 6 bases between them. This CDR3 comprises 13 residues. CDR3: CASSLSGTGELFF. In DNA form, the CDR3 reads TGTGCCAGCAGCTTATCTGGGACCGGGGAGCTGTTTTTT.

This chain uses TRBV4-1 with TRBJ2-7, with 8 bases fitting TRBD1. Germline V gene data show CDR1 as MGHRA and CDR2 as YSYEKL. This CDR3 spans 15 amino acids. V gave up 7 bases and J gave up 7 bases; unmatched junction bases: 15. CDR3 amino acids: CASTLAGTGPGEQYF. The CDR3 region has the DNA TGCGCCAGCACCCTGGCTGGGACAGGCCCAGGAGAGCAGTACTTC.

The chain uses TRBV27 and TRBJ2-7; TRBD1 aligns across 10 bases. There are 15 residues in the CDR3. The germline CDR1 and CDR2 sequences are MNHEY and SMNVEV (reference sequence). The junction had 8 bases not matched to a gene; V was cut back by 0 bases and J by 9 bases. The CDR3: CASSLSGTGVTGQYF. CDR3 nucleotides: TGTGCCAGCAGTTTATCGGGGACAGGGGTCACCGGGCAGTACTTC.

The CDR3 coding sequence is TGTGCCAGCAGCCGGGGGGCATCTGGGGCCAACGTCCTGACTTTC. Amino acids: CASSRGASGANVLTF. This sequence joins TRBV11-2 and TRBJ2-6, with a possible D match to TRBD2 (7 bases). Trimming left V 5 bases short and J 1 base short, with 9 bases between. CDR1 is SGHAT and CDR2 is FQNNGV in the germline V gene. The CDR3 runs to 15 residues.

V usage is TRBV29-1 and J usage is TRBJ1-2; tentative D call: TRBD1 (6 bases). CDR3 size: 14 residues. Looked up from germline, CDR1 is SQVTM and CDR2 is ANQGSEA. Trimming shortened V by 4 bases and J by 3 bases, and 15 bases separated the two germline ends. The DNA of the CDR3 is TGCAGCGTTGTCTGGCAGGGGCCGCACTATGGCTACACCTTC. Its translation is CSVVWQGPHYGYTF.

V and J are TRBV7-8 and TRBJ2-2; D uncertain. CDR1 and CDR2 (germline): SGHVS, FQNEAQ. The V and J ends lost 5 bases and 11 bases respectively, with 18 bases between them. The CDR3 is 14 residues long. CDR3: CASSPRTSGGELFF. For the CDR3, the DNA is TGTGCCAGCAGCCCGCGGACGTCGGGTGGAGAGCTGTTTTTT.

The CDR3 DNA reads TGTGCCAGCTCACCACCGGTTACCTACGAGCAGTACTTC. This translates into CASSPPVTYEQYF. The V and J genes are TRBV18 and TRBJ2-7, with D unresolved. The length of the CDR3 is 13 residues. Germline CDR1 and CDR2: KGHSH and LQKENI. Trimming pared 0 bases from V and 2 bases from J, leaving 5 bases between.